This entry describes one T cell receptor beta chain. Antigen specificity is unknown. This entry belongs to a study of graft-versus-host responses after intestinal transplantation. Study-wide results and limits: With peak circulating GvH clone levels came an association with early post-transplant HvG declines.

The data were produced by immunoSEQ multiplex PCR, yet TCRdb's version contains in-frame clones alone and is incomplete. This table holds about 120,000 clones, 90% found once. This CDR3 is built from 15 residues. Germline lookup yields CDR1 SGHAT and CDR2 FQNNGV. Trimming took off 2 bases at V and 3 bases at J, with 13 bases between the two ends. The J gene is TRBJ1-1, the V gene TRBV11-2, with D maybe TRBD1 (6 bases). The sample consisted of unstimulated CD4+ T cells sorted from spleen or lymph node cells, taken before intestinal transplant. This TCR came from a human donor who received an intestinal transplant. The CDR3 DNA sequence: TGTGCCAGCAGCTTAAGAACAGGGTTTTACACTGAAGCTTTCTTT. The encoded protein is CASSLRTGFYTEAFF.